The rows below give T cell receptor beta chains drawn from one sample of a study of CD8+CD57+ T cells in acquired aplastic anemia. TCRdb used MiXCR to reprocess the reads, holding one entry per CDR3 protein. This repertoire shows more than 150,000 distinct CDR3 sequences, nearly 50% found once; its top ten account for about an eighth. Sequenced sample: sorted CD4+, CD8+, or CD8+CD57+ T cells (not recorded which) from PBMCs. Source of these receptors: a human donor with aplastic anemia. The CDR3 runs from the conserved cysteine through the conserved F or W. The order of the fields is CDR3 length, V gene, J gene, CDR3 protein.

16,TRBV2,TRBJ2-1,CASSPWVLTGGDEQFF
14,TRBV12-3/TRBV12-4,TRBJ2-7,CASSQAGGLGEQYF
13,TRBV7-6,TRBJ2-1,CASSLSSYNEQFF
14,TRBV7-6,TRBJ2-7,CASSLVPLSYEQYF
13,TRBV9,TRBJ2-3,CASSAGAEDTQYF
16,TRBV9,TRBJ2-3,CASSVRGASVSDTQYF
13,TRBV11-2,TRBJ1-6,CASSLTGLSPLHF
16,TRBV7-9,TRBJ2-5,CASSLAQGGRQETQYF
17,TRBV20-1,TRBJ2-2,CSAPEVGTTTNTGELFF
14,TRBV15,TRBJ1-3,CATSSGTTGNTIYF
14,TRBV5-1,TRBJ2-2,CASRSGGASRELFF
17,TRBV6-1,TRBJ2-6,CASSEVRRAGGANVLTF
13,TRBV7-9,TRBJ1-2,CASSLRKEDGYTF
13,TRBV6-4,TRBJ1-1,CASSPQGGGEAFF
15,TRBV10-3,TRBJ2-1,CAISEGALRGNEQFF
13,TRBV25-1,TRBJ1-2,CASSVGRDYGYTF
14,TRBV2,TRBJ1-1,CASGKGRGDTEAFF
13,TRBV7-6,TRBJ1-5,CASSASPGWPQHF
15,TRBV19,TRBJ2-6,CASSIGGSGANVLTF
18,TRBV10-3,TRBJ2-3,CAIKGPFGYDGSTDTQYF
14,TRBV2,TRBJ1-2,CASREDSASYGYTF
13,TRBV29-1,TRBJ2-1,CSVERTGQFEQFF
18,TRBV9,TRBJ2-7,CASSVRPGLADRAGEQYF
14,TRBV4-1,TRBJ2-5,CASSPGRTQETQYF
15,TRBV6-5,TRBJ2-4,CASSYWRGGRNIQYF
12,TRBV2,TRBJ2-5,CASSDGPGGQYF
9,TRBV2,TRBJ2-5,CASKVIQYF
15,TRBV2,TRBJ2-7,CASRLAGGTTYEQYF
12,TRBV12-3/TRBV12-4,TRBJ2-7,CASSSSRAEQYF
12,TRBV2,TRBJ2-7,CASRSGYPEQYF
16,TRBV2,TRBJ1-5,CASSEDPPTSNQPQHF
16,TRBV24-1,TRBJ2-3,CATSDAAGGHADTQYF
15,TRBV25-1,TRBJ1-6,CASSDNGGWDSPLHF
15,TRBV7-3,TRBJ1-1,CASSLRGELNTEAFF
12,TRBV9,TRBJ2-7,CASSSGGREQYF
11,TRBV2,TRBJ2-5,CASSDTGALTF
14,TRBV9,TRBJ2-7,CASSSGTGQGEQYF
15,TRBV24-1,.,CATSDRTSGANEQYF
13,TRBV20-1,TRBJ1-4,CSAQGSTNEKLFF
15,TRBV10-3,TRBJ1-1,CAIRGQNLMNTEAFF
14,TRBV6-1,TRBJ1-6,CASSLQDSNSPLHF
14,TRBV29-1,TRBJ1-1,CSVSVSGFNTEAFF
12,TRBV29-1,TRBJ1-1,CSVVGERTEAFF
12,TRBV10-2,TRBJ2-1,CASSEFEYEQFF
13,TRBV12-3/TRBV12-4,TRBJ1-5,CASSFWDNQPQHF
13,TRBV5-4,TRBJ2-5,CATLAGGQETQYF
13,TRBV10-3,TRBJ1-1,CAIRGDPNTEAFF
15,TRBV5-8,TRBJ2-6,CASSRGSTGANVLTF
12,TRBV7-9,TRBJ2-7,CASSFLGGEQYF
14,TRBV11-2,TRBJ2-3,CASSTRDSTDTQYF
15,TRBV29-1,TRBJ2-6,CSVADSPDGANVLTF
15,TRBV2,TRBJ1-2,CASSLKTTAYYGYTF